The subject of this entry is one TCR beta chain. This entry belongs to a study of blood T cell repertoires in COVID-19. Study overall: T cells, B-cell-depleted T cells, or PBMCs supplied cDNA or gDNA.

This table comes from immunoSEQ multiplex PCR, and its TCRdb copy is limited to in-frame clones, with some not included. Altogether around 100,000 clones are present, 80% to 90% being singletons, with the ten largest covering approximately 3.4%. Germline V gene lookup returns CDR1 SGDLS and CDR2 YYNGEE. The length of the CDR3 is 15 residues. V was shortened by 0 bases and J by 0 bases, with 7 bases between the two germline ends. The sequenced sample was peripheral blood. The clonotype comes from a woman between 55 and 75 years old with acute or convalescent COVID-19. V and J are TRBV9 and TRBJ1-5; the D is unclear. CDR3 residues: CASSVGAVSNQPQHF. The CDR3 DNA sequence: TGTGCCAGCAGCGTAGGGGCTGTTAGCAATCAGCCCCAGCATTTT.